Below are 26 T cell receptor beta chains sequenced from a single sample in a study of early T cells in non-severe SARS-CoV-2 infection. TCRdb re-derived calls from the 5' RACE reads in MiXCR, one entry per CDR3 protein. The profile covers fewer than 100,000 distinct CDR3 sequences, with around 12% appearing a single time and around 3.7% taken by the ten largest. The sequenced sample was whole blood. Every receptor here comes from an adult who was a healthcare worker with PCR-confirmed SARS-CoV-2 infection or an uninfected control (not recorded which).

There are a few counts of this clonotype. The DNA of the CDR3 is TGTGCCAGCAGCCCTGGACTAGCGGGACTCCAAGAGACCCAGTACTTC. This sequence encodes CASSPGLAGLQETQYF. The V and J genes are TRBV7-9 and TRBJ2-5; TRBD2 aligns across 12 bases. Unmatched junction bases numbered 5, after V lost 5 bases and J lost 1 base. Germline V gives CDR1 SEHNR, CDR2 FQNEAQ (reference sequence). This CDR3 contains 16 residues.

V gene TRBV11-2 combines with J gene TRBJ1-4, with a weak D call TRBD1 (5 bases). The germline V gene encodes CDR1 SGHAT and CDR2 FQNNGV. Trimming removed 1 base from V and 4 bases from J, with 10 bases in between. The CDR3 consists of 15 residues. CDR3 nucleotides: TGTGCCAGCAGCTTAGTAAGGGGCGTTAATGAAAAACTGTTTTTT. It is translated as CASSLVRGVNEKLFF. The full variable domain, its missing parts supplied by reference TRBV11-2 and TRBJ1-4, is EAGVAQSPRYKIIEKRQSVAFWCNPISGHATLYWYQQILGQGPKLLIQFQNNGVVDDSQLPKDRFSAERLKGVDSTLKIQPAKLEDSAVYLCASSLVRGVNEKLFFGSGTQLSVL.

This clonotype was recorded at least ten times. This rearrangement joins TRBV7-3 to TRBJ2-7; TRBD2 agrees at 14 bases. Germline loops: CDR1 SGHTA, CDR2 FQGTGA. With V trimmed by 5 bases and J by 2 bases, 2 bases remained unmatched. The CDR3 has 15 residues. In DNA, the CDR3 is TGTGCCAGCAGCGTGACTAGCGGGAGGGCCTACGAGCAGTACTTC. This gives the protein CASSVTSGRAYEQYF.

The rearrangement links TRBV7-7 to TRBJ2-1, with D hard to call. The CDR3 consists of 14 residues. The germline V gene has CDR1 SSHAT and CDR2 FNYEAQ (reference sequence). The V gene lost 1 base and the J gene lost 5 bases, with 9 bases spanning the gap. This CDR3 reads CASSLGANDNEQFF. DNA for the CDR3: TGTGCCAGCAGCTTAGGTGCAAATGACAATGAGCAGTTCTTC.

The chain joins TRBV6-2 or TRBV6-3 to TRBJ2-5; 10 positions agree with TRBD2. Germline V CDR1 and CDR2: MNHEY, SVGEGT. V was clipped by 2 bases and J by 1 base; unmatched bases: 4. The length of the CDR3 is 16 residues. The CDR3 nucleotides read TGTGCCAGCAGTTACCTAGCGGGAGAGGTCCAAGAGACCCAGTACTTC. The encoded protein is CASSYLAGEVQETQYF.

This clonotype was detected ten times or more. The genes are TRBV28 and TRBJ2-7, with 9 nucleotides matching TRBD2. Germline values: CDR1 MDHEN, CDR2 SYDVKM. This CDR3 has 15 residues. V dropped 4 bases and J dropped 1; count of bases not matched to a gene: 5. The chain's CDR3 is CASSSALAGSYEQYF. The CDR3 bases are TGTGCCAGCAGTTCCGCCCTAGCGGGATCCTACGAGCAGTACTTC.

The chain combines TRBV29-1 with TRBJ2-5, with 10 bases aligning to TRBD1. Per the germline V gene, CDR1 is SQVTM and CDR2 is ANQGSEA. The CDR3 has 14 residues. CDR3 nucleotide sequence: TGCAGAGTTTTCCCCGGGACAGGGGTGGAGACCCAGTACTTC. Protein product: CRVFPGTGVETQYF.

The rearrangement joins TRBV3-1 to TRBJ1-1; D gene ambiguous. V was trimmed by 4 bases and J by 3 bases, leaving 12 bases between them. The CDR3 runs to 14 residues. From germline, CDR1 is LGHDT and CDR2 YNNKEL (reference sequence). CDR3 DNA sequence: TGTGCCAGCAGCCTATCCGGGCTGCACACTGAAGCTTTCTTT. This gives the protein CASSLSGLHTEAFF.

As for this clonotype: A much more abundant neighbour one base away suggests this may be a read error. CDR3 loop: CASSLASGRASQGERYF. CDR3 DNA: TGTGCCAGCAGCTTAGCTAGCGGGAGGGCCAGTCAGGGCGAGCGGTACTTC. This chain links TRBV7-8 with TRBJ2-7, with 11 positions matching TRBD2. This CDR3 contains 17 residues. Germline V gives CDR1 SGHVS, CDR2 FQNEAQ.

V and J are TRBV29-1 and TRBJ1-2; D uncertain. The CDR3 runs 13 residues. Germline-derived CDR1 and CDR2 are SQVTM and ANQGSEA. V dropped 3 bases and J dropped 4 bases, with 12 bases sitting between them. The CDR3 coding sequence is TGCAGCGTTGAGCCTTCCATCGGCTATGGCTACACCTTC. It is translated as CSVEPSIGYGYTF.

This chain links TRBV20-1 with TRBJ1-1; D perhaps matches TRBD1 (5 bases). V was clipped by 5 bases and J by 0 bases, with 13 bases between them. This CDR3 comprises 14 residues. Germline V lookup: CDR1 DFQATT, CDR2 SNEGSKA (reference sequence). In DNA, the CDR3 is TGCAGTGCTCCGAGACAGAACATGAACACTGAAGCTTTCTTT. It encodes CSAPRQNMNTEAFF.

The gene calls are TRBV5-1 and TRBJ1-1; a weak D match, TRBD1 (5 bases). Trimming took 5 bases from V and 8 from J, leaving 19 bases between them. The CDR3 runs to 14 residues. Germline CDR1 and CDR2: SGHRS and YFSETQ. The CDR3 DNA reads as TGCGCCAGCAGGCCTACAGGCTCGGAAGCGGAAGCTTTCTTT. Translating it yields CASRPTGSEAEAFF.

This clonotype was counted at least ten times. J is TRBJ2-5 and V is TRBV5-8; 9 bases align to TRBD1. Germline V gene data show CDR1 as SGHTS and CDR2 as YDEGEE. V gave up 5 bases and J gave up 7 bases; unmatched junction bases: 6. The CDR3 is 13 amino acids. This CDR3 reads CASRSTGGVTQYF. CDR3 in DNA: TGTGCCAGCAGGTCTACAGGGGGCGTGACCCAGTACTTC.

Turning to this clonotype: The germline gene is not matched at one end of the junction; a read error may be the cause. The chain employs TRBV5-1 and TRBJ2-1, with D possibly matching TRBD2 (6 bases). The CDR3 has 13 amino acids. Germline values: CDR1 SGHRS, CDR2 YFSETQ. The CDR3: CASLGTEYNEQLF. The CDR3 bases are TGCGCCAGCCTCGGGACTGAATACAATGAGCAGTTATTC.

This clonotype has only a few counts. The V call is TRBV29-1, the J call TRBJ2-1; 9 nucleotides match TRBD1. This CDR3 is 13 amino acids long. In germline, CDR1 is SQVTM, CDR2 ANQGSEA. The trim removed 6 bases at V and 5 bases at J, leaving 5 bases unmatched. The CDR3 bases are TGCAGCGTGGACAGGGGTCCGGACAATGAGCAGTTCTTC. Its translation is CSVDRGPDNEQFF.

The rearrangement links TRBV18 to TRBJ1-1; a weak D match, TRBD1 (5 bases). CDR1 and CDR2 (germline): KGHSH, LQKENI. The CDR3 contains 14 residues. Trimming left V 6 bases short and J 2 bases short, with 13 bases between. The DNA for the CDR3 is TGTGCCAGCTCCGACAGAGGGGTTAACACTGAAGCTTTCTTT. Protein sequence: CASSDRGVNTEAFF.

This chain connects TRBV7-9 to TRBJ1-1; D not certain. Germline CDR1 SEHNR, CDR2 FQNEAQ (reference sequence). Trimming stripped 9 bases from V and 0 bases from J, with 11 bases between. This CDR3 is 13 amino acids long. The chain's CDR3 is CASTETLNTEAFF. In nucleotides, the CDR3 is TGTGCCAGTACAGAGACATTGAACACTGAAGCTTTCTTT.

This clonotype has a handful of counts. V is TRBV6-1 and J is TRBJ2-1; 11 nucleotides align to TRBD2. Germline assignment: CDR1 MNHNS and CDR2 SASEGT. J gave up 0 bases and V 5 bases, and 3 bases lay outside the gene matches. The CDR3 has 16 amino acids. CDR3 sequence: CASSLGLAGSYNEQFF. The DNA of the CDR3 is TGTGCCAGCAGTCTCGGACTAGCGGGCTCCTACAATGAGCAGTTCTTC.

This clonotype was detected a few times. This rearrangement joins TRBV5-6 to TRBJ2-1; 10 bases match TRBD1. CDR3 length: 15 amino acids. Unmatched junction bases numbered 6, after V lost 1 base and J lost 8 bases. Per the germline V gene, CDR1 is SGHDT and CDR2 is YYEEEE. For the CDR3, the DNA is TGTGCCAGCAGCTTGTGGGACAGGGGATTGGATGAGCAGTTCTTC. Its translation is CASSLWDRGLDEQFF.

The chain recombines TRBV18 with TRBJ2-7; TRBD1 might be the D (6 bases). Trimming cost V 3 bases and J 0 bases, with 9 bases left between them. Germline CDR1 and CDR2: KGHSH and LQKENI. The CDR3 consists of 14 residues. The CDR3 sequence: CASSPDSYSYEQYF. The CDR3 DNA is TGTGCCAGCTCACCGGACAGTTACTCCTACGAGCAGTACTTC.

This clonotype was seen repeatedly, ten times or more. CDR3 sequence (DNA): TGTGCCAGCAGTGCGACTAGCGGCTCCTACGAGCAGTACTTC. Its protein is CASSATSGSYEQYF. V gene TRBV2 combines with J gene TRBJ2-7; 9 nucleotides agree with TRBD2. With V trimmed by 4 bases and J by 0 bases, 1 base remained unmatched. This CDR3 has 14 residues. Germline V lookup: CDR1 SNHLY, CDR2 FYNNEI.

This chain connects TRBV3-1 to TRBJ1-1, with a weak D call TRBD1 (5 bases). From germline, CDR1 is LGHDT and CDR2 YNNKEL (reference sequence). The CDR3 is 15 residues long. The ends were cut back, 3 bases at V and 2 bases at J, with 13 bases in the middle. In DNA form, the CDR3 reads TGTGCCAGCAGCCACCTGGACATCCGAAACACTGAAGCTTTCTTT. Translating gives CASSHLDIRNTEAFF.

The V call is TRBV5-1, the J call TRBJ2-1, with TRBD2 matching 10 bases. J was trimmed by 13 bases and V by 3 bases; bases with no gene match: 7. This CDR3 has 13 amino acids. CDR1 is SGHRS, CDR2 YFSETQ, per germline. CDR3 coding DNA: TGCGCCAGCAGCTCCCCTAGCGGGAGAATCCAGTTCTTC. Translating gives CASSSPSGRIQFF. Combining the CDR3 with reference TRBV5-1 and TRBJ2-1 gives the whole variable domain KAGVTQTPRYLIKTRGQQVTLSCSPISGHRSVSWYQQTPGQGLQFLFEYFSETQRNKGNFPGRFSGRQFSNSRSEMNVSTLELGDSALYLCASSSPSGRIQFFGPGTRLTVL.

Ten or more counts support this clonotype. V gene TRBV3-1 combines with J gene TRBJ2-7, with 14 bases matching TRBD2. Germline CDR1 reads LGHDT; CDR2 reads YNNKEL (reference sequence). Trimming at V came to 3 bases and at J to 5 bases, leaving 3 bases not matched to a gene. The CDR3 has 15 amino acids. The CDR3 bases are TGTGCCAGCAGCCAGGTGACTAGCGGGAGGGACGAGCAGTACTTC. Residues: CASSQVTSGRDEQYF.

At least ten counts were recorded for this clonotype. The V call is TRBV20-1, the J call TRBJ1-1; no clear D gene. The ends were cut back, 0 bases at V and 4 bases at J, with 9 bases in the middle. Germline V gives CDR1 DFQATT, CDR2 SNEGSKA (reference sequence). This CDR3 is 13 amino acids long. CDR3 DNA sequence: TGCAGTGCTAGAGAGCGGGTTAGCACTGAAGCTTTCTTT. The encoded protein is CSARERVSTEAFF.

This clonotype showed up just a few times. The J gene is TRBJ2-3, the V gene TRBV30; D is ambiguous. Germline V CDR1 and CDR2: GTSNPN, SVGIG (reference sequence). V lost 7 bases, J lost 2 bases, and 13 bases lay in between. The CDR3 runs 13 residues. The CDR3 DNA is TGTGCCTCGAAGCAGACGATCACAGATACGCAGTATTTT. Protein sequence: CASKQTITDTQYF.